Listed here are 11 T cell receptor beta chains from one sample, sequenced in a study of blood T cell repertoires in COVID-19. Some clones are missing from TCRdb's copy, which holds only in-frame ones; the method was immunoSEQ multiplex PCR. The sample shows over 250,000 clones, roughly 90% of them seen only once. The specimen sequenced was peripheral blood. These receptors were taken from a woman between 70 and 85 years old with COVID-19, enrolled during active disease.

The chain couples TRBV7-2 to TRBJ2-5, with 13 bases lining up with TRBD2. The CDR3 contains 17 residues. Germline assignment: CDR1 SGHTA and CDR2 FQGNSA. J was trimmed by 2 bases and V by 5 bases; bases with no gene match: 8. The CDR3 nucleotides are TGTGCCAGCAGCCCTCGACTAGCGGGGGGCTATCAAGAGACCCAGTACTTC. Its protein is CASSPRLAGGYQETQYF.

This clone showed up just once. The sample has other DNA sequences that encode this CDR3 too. The V and J genes are TRBV29-1 and TRBJ2-5, with 7 bases that match TRBD1. Germline CDR1 reads SQVTM; CDR2 reads ANQGSEA. V shed 5 bases and J 1 base; nucleotides not matched to a gene: 1. CDR3 size: 12 residues. As DNA, the CDR3 is TGCAGCGTTCGACAGGGCCAAGAGACCCAGTACTTC. Translated, it gives CSVRQGQETQYF. Supplemented by reference TRBV29-1 and TRBJ2-5, the full variable domain reads SAVISQKPSRDICQRGTSLTIQCQVDSQVTMMFWYRQQPGQSLTLIATANQGSEATYESGFVIDKFPISRPNLTFSTLTVSNMSPEDSSIYLCSVRQGQETQYFGPGTRLLVL.

This chain joins TRBV19 and TRBJ1-2; D may be TRBD1 (5 bases). V was trimmed by 3 bases and J by 7 bases, leaving 21 bases between them. CDR1 LNHDA and CDR2 SQIVND come from the germline V gene (reference sequence). The length of the CDR3 is 16 residues. For the CDR3, the DNA is TGTGCCAGTAGTATCAGGGTCGCTGAAGGGCAGTCTGGCTACACCTTC. As protein: CASSIRVAEGQSGYTF.

V and J are TRBV11-2 and TRBJ1-2; a weak D match, TRBD1 (5 bases). The CDR3 has 13 residues. CDR1 is SGHAT and CDR2 is FQNNGV in the germline V gene. The V and J ends lost 2 bases and 4 bases respectively, with 8 bases between them. Written as DNA, the CDR3 is TGTGCCAGCAGCTTACAGGGTCTCTATGGCTACACCTTC. Translating gives CASSLQGLYGYTF.

The chain is built from TRBV30 and TRBJ1-4; TRBD1 agrees at 7 bases. Germline lookup yields CDR1 GTSNPN and CDR2 SVGIG (reference sequence). J lost 8 bases, V lost 0 bases, and 6 bases had no gene match. CDR3 length: 14 residues. CDR3 region: CAWSVGQVGEKLFF. CDR3 bases: TGTGCCTGGAGTGTAGGACAGGTGGGGGAAAAACTGTTTTTT.

The DNA of the CDR3 is TGTGCCAGCAGCTTGGCGGACAGGTTAAACGAGCAGTACTTC. It specifies CASSLADRLNEQYF. V usage is TRBV5-4 and J usage is TRBJ2-7; TRBD1 matches 7 bases. Looked up from germline, CDR1 is SGHNT and CDR2 is YYREEE (reference sequence). The CDR3 loop spans 14 amino acids. J lost 5 bases, V lost 0 bases, and 5 bases had no gene match.

The genes are TRBV19 and TRBJ1-1, with D perhaps TRBD1 (5 bases). V was pared by 3 bases and J by 8 bases, with 16 bases between. The CDR3 consists of 14 residues. Germline V gene sequence: CDR1 LNHDA, CDR2 SQIVND (reference sequence). CDR3 protein: CASSMEAGLSEAFF. The CDR3 region has the DNA TGTGCCAGTAGTATGGAAGCAGGGCTATCGGAAGCTTTCTTT.

This chain links TRBV10-1 with TRBJ1-5, with TRBD1 matching 9 bases. The ends lost 6 bases at V and 1 base at J; junction bases unmatched: 7. CDR1 and CDR2 (germline): WNHNN, SYGVQD (reference sequence). This CDR3 region has 16 residues. The CDR3 DNA reads TGCGCCAGCAGAACATGGGGACAGGGAAGCAATCAGCCCCAGCATTTT. Translation gives CASRTWGQGSNQPQHF.

The chain has TRBV12-5 and TRBJ2-3; D call uncertain. CDR3 length: 15 residues. Trimming took 0 bases from V and 9 from J, leaving 16 bases between them. Looked up from germline, CDR1 is LGHNT and CDR2 is FRNRAP. CDR3 in amino acids: CASGLVQTTKATQYF. The CDR3 nucleotides are TGTGCTAGTGGTTTGGTACAGACCACCAAGGCGACGCAGTATTTT.

The chain employs TRBV5-6 and TRBJ2-3; 9 nucleotides align to TRBD1. The germline CDR1 and CDR2 sequences are SGHDT and YYEEEE. The CDR3 length is 17 residues. V shed 0 bases, J shed 2 bases, and the junction held 7 bases outside the gene matches. CDR3 amino acids: CASSLAGQGTNTDTQYF. CDR3 sequence (DNA): TGTGCCAGCAGCTTGGCAGGACAGGGGACCAACACAGATACGCAGTATTTT. The full variable domain, with the rest looked up from reference TRBV5-6 and TRBJ2-3, is DAGVTQSPTHLIKTRGQQVTLRCSPKSGHDTVSWYQQALGQGPQFIFQYYEEEERQRGNFPDRFSGHQFPNYSSELNVNALLLGDSALYLCASSLAGQGTNTDTQYFGPGTRLTVL.

V gene TRBV27 combines with J gene TRBJ2-3; tentative D call: TRBD1 (6 bases). The CDR3 is 17 amino acids. Between the trimmed V and J ends, which lost 2 bases and 0 bases, there was a span of 15 bases. Germline V gives CDR1 MNHEY, CDR2 SMNVEV (reference sequence). Written as DNA, the CDR3 is TGTGCCAGCAGTTTAACTGGGGGCGAGACTAGCACAGATACGCAGTATTTT. Residues: CASSLTGGETSTDTQYF.